What follows are 24 T cell receptor beta chains derived from one specimen sequenced in a study of molecular identifiers for immune sequencing clone quantification. MiXCR, applied by TCRdb to the PCR reads, yields one record per CDR3 protein. The sample lists just under 650,000 distinct CDR3 sequences, just under 20% occurring once. Sequencing used naive CD8+ T cells from blood, with Jurkat cell RNA spiked in. Subset: FACS-sorted CD8+CD4-CCR7+CD45RA+ naive T cells. These receptors were taken from a human donor in good health. Some libraries in this study had Jurkat cell RNA spiked in.

Many counts were recorded for this clonotype. The V call is TRBV7-9, the J call TRBJ2-7, with D maybe TRBD2 (5 bases). The CDR3 loop spans 13 amino acids. Trimming shortened V by 8 bases and J by 6 bases, and 17 bases separated the two germline ends. CDR1 and CDR2 (germline): SEHNR, FQNEAQ (reference sequence). DNA for the CDR3: TGTGCCAGCGGTGGGCTAGCCGCACGCGAGCAGTACTTC. This codes for CASGGLAAREQYF. Looking up the rest from reference TRBV7-9 and TRBJ2-7 gives the full variable domain: DTGVSQNPRHKITKRGQNVTFRCDPISEHNRLYWYRQTLGQGPEFLTYFQNEAQLEKSRLLSDRFSAERPKGSFSTLEIQRTEQGDSAMYLCASGGLAAREQYFGPGTRLTVT.

This clonotype has at least ten counts. V gene TRBV7-9 combines with J gene TRBJ2-5; TRBD2 matches at 7 bases. Germline V gives CDR1 SEHNR, CDR2 FQNEAQ (reference sequence). The trim removed 2 bases at V and 4 bases at J, leaving 7 bases unmatched. The CDR3 has 15 amino acids. This CDR3 reads CASSLLGGSRETQYF. The CDR3 bases are TGTGCCAGCAGCTTACTGGGAGGGTCGCGAGAGACCCAGTACTTC.

There are a few counts of this clonotype. The CDR3 here is CASSLDGQIYGYTF. CDR3 bases: TGTGCCAGCAGCTTGGATGGACAGATCTATGGCTACACCTTC. The chain combines TRBV7-9 with TRBJ1-2; maybe TRBD1 (6 bases). V was clipped by 3 bases and J by 4 bases, with 12 bases between them. The CDR3 extends over 14 amino acids. The germline V gene encodes CDR1 SEHNR and CDR2 FQNEAQ (reference sequence). Variable domain in full (rest from reference TRBV7-9 and TRBJ1-2): DTGVSQNPRHKITKRGQNVTFRCDPISEHNRLYWYRQTLGQGPEFLTYFQNEAQLEKSRLLSDRFSAERPKGSFSTLEIQRTEQGDSAMYLCASSLDGQIYGYTFGSGTRLTVV.

In its sample, this clonotype was seen many times. V and J are TRBV6-5 and TRBJ1-4; perhaps TRBD1 as D (5 bases). CDR1 is MNHEY and CDR2 is SVGAGI in the germline V gene. Between the trimmed V and J ends, which lost 2 bases and 8 bases, there was a span of 12 bases. The length of the CDR3 is 14 residues. The CDR3 loop is CASSYGTFREKLFF. The CDR3 region has the DNA TGTGCCAGCAGTTACGGGACCTTTAGAGAAAAACTGTTTTTT.

This clonotype was seen repeatedly, ten times or more. The chain has TRBV29-1 and TRBJ2-7, with unresolved D. The V end lost 0 bases, the J end lost 1 base, and 7 bases lay between the germline ends. This CDR3 spans 13 amino acids. The V gene's germline CDR1 is SQVTM and CDR2 ANQGSEA. The CDR3 is CSVEDEESYEQYF. CDR3 sequence (DNA): TGCAGCGTTGAAGATGAGGAATCCTACGAGCAGTACTTC.

This clonotype has just a few counts. The chain carries TRBV4-3 and TRBJ1-1; D gene unclear. The CDR3 runs 16 residues. From germline, CDR1 is LGHNA and CDR2 YSLEER. V was shortened by 0 bases and J by 3 bases, with 14 bases between the two germline ends. The CDR3 coding sequence is TGCGCCAGCAGCCAAGATTGGGCTTCGGAGGACACTGAAGCTTTCTTT. As protein: CASSQDWASEDTEAFF.

The table lists this clonotype with many counts. The rearrangement links TRBV5-5 to TRBJ1-2; no reliable D call. Germline V gene sequence: CDR1 SGHKS, CDR2 YYEKEE (reference sequence). The length of the CDR3 is 15 residues. Trimming stripped 1 base from V and 6 bases from J, with 16 bases between. CDR3 amino acids: CASSLYGSRPDGYTF. Here the CDR3 DNA reads TGTGCCAGCAGCTTGTATGGTTCTCGACCGGATGGCTACACCTTC.

About this clonotype itself: This may stem from a read error, because a much larger clone lies one nucleotide away. J is TRBJ1-6 and V is TRBV5-6; perhaps TRBD1 as D (5 bases). The V and J ends lost 0 bases and 14 bases respectively, with 15 bases between them. Germline loops: CDR1 SGHDT, CDR2 YYEEEE. This CDR3 has 14 amino acids. This CDR3 is CASSLDGDGPTLHF. The CDR3 DNA is TGTGCCAGCAGCTTGGATGGGGACGGGCCCACCCTCCACTTT.

At least ten counts were recorded for this clonotype. The chain is built from TRBV9 and TRBJ2-2, with 7 bases that match TRBD1. This CDR3 comprises 15 residues. CDR1 and CDR2 (germline): SGDLS, YYNGEE. The junction had 8 bases not matched to a gene; V was cut back by 5 bases and J by 4 bases. This CDR3 reads CASSKKAGGTGELFF. The CDR3 bases are TGTGCCAGCAGTAAGAAGGCAGGGGGCACCGGGGAGCTGTTTTTT.

In its sample, this clonotype was seen a few times. The chain has TRBV30 and TRBJ2-7; the match to TRBD1 covers 7 bases. Trimming removed 2 bases from V and 7 bases from J; junction bases left unmatched: 2. CDR3 length: 11 residues. Looked up from germline, CDR1 is GTSNPN and CDR2 is SVGIG (reference sequence). This chain's CDR3 is CAWSQGVEQYF. The DNA for the CDR3 is TGTGCCTGGAGTCAGGGGGTTGAGCAGTACTTC.

The chain has TRBV29-1 and TRBJ2-4; D remains ambiguous. The V end lost 7 bases, the J end lost 5 bases, and 21 bases lay between the germline ends. Germline V gene sequence: CDR1 SQVTM, CDR2 ANQGSEA. This CDR3 spans 15 amino acids. CDR3 bases: TGCAGCGCTGTCCAGCGTTTGGATCCCGAAAACATTCAGTACTTC. It specifies CSAVQRLDPENIQYF.

This clonotype was counted many times. The CDR3 spells CASSYSIGLTDLGETQYF. CDR3 DNA sequence: TGTGCCAGCAGTTACTCGATCGGTCTGACAGATCTAGGGGAGACCCAGTACTTC. The chain links TRBV6-5 to TRBJ2-5, with a weak D call TRBD1 (5 bases). CDR1 MNHEY and CDR2 SVGAGI come from the germline V gene. Deletions cut 0 bases from V and 5 bases from J, with 22 bases between. The CDR3 runs to 18 residues.

This clonotype was counted between two and nine times. The chain is built from TRBV9 and TRBJ2-4, with D possibly matching TRBD2 (5 bases). Looked up from germline, CDR1 is SGDLS and CDR2 is YYNGEE. This CDR3 comprises 16 residues. Trimming stripped 0 bases from V and 1 base from J, with 11 bases between. CDR3 residues: CASSVGGREAKNIQYF. CDR3 DNA sequence: TGTGCCAGCAGCGTAGGAGGGAGAGAGGCCAAAAACATTCAGTACTTC. Complete variable domain (other parts from reference TRBV9 and TRBJ2-4): DSGVTQTPKHLITATGQRVTLRCSPRSGDLSVYWYQQSLDQGLQFLIQYYNGEERAKGNILERFSAQQFPDLHSELNLSSLELGDSALYFCASSVGGREAKNIQYFGAGTRLSVL.

The chain uses TRBV19 and TRBJ1-2; the D is unclear. Germline V CDR1 and CDR2: LNHDA, SQIVND (reference sequence). With 10 bases removed from V and 6 bases from J, the gap between germline ends came to 15 bases. The CDR3 runs to 12 residues. The CDR3: CATDHGGHGYTF. In nucleotides, the CDR3 is TGTGCCACCGACCATGGAGGACATGGCTACACCTTC.

This clonotype was picked up many times. The chain uses TRBV19 and TRBJ2-4; a weak D match, TRBD1 (5 bases). The germline gives CDR1 LNHDA, CDR2 SQIVND (reference sequence). This CDR3 region has 13 residues. V lost 7 bases and J lost 10, with 17 bases in between. CDR3 DNA: TGTGCCAGTACCGAGGACCTTTCAGGGATTCAGTACTTC. It translates to CASTEDLSGIQYF.

This clonotype was observed many times. The CDR3 is CASSFVPRVRGKNTEAFF. The CDR3 coding sequence is TGTGCCAGCAGTTTCGTCCCGAGGGTCAGGGGCAAGAACACTGAAGCTTTCTTT. The rearrangement uses TRBV2 and TRBJ1-1, with a tentative D call TRBD1 (6 bases). This CDR3 has 18 amino acids. The V gene's germline CDR1 is SNHLY and CDR2 FYNNEI. Trimming stripped 5 bases from V and 1 base from J, with 23 bases between.

The chain is built from TRBV4-3 and TRBJ2-7; D is undetermined. This CDR3 contains 14 residues. The germline V gene encodes CDR1 LGHNA and CDR2 YSLEER. V lost 0 bases, J lost 2 bases, and 8 bases lay in between. The CDR3, as DNA: TGCGCCAGCAGCCAAGAGTTTGGGACCTACGAGCAGTACTTC. This translates into CASSQEFGTYEQYF.

Only one count was recorded for this clonotype. A read error is possible here, since a much larger clone lies one base away. The chain recombines TRBV12-3 or TRBV12-4 with TRBJ1-1; the D is unclear. This CDR3 contains 12 residues. CDR3 loop: CACSSRGTEAFF. In DNA, the CDR3 is TGTGCCTGCAGTTCCCGAGGCACTGAAGCTTTCTTT.

On this clonotype itself: A much larger clone differs by one base, so this may be a read error. The chain combines TRBV20-1 with TRBJ1-6; 8 bases line up with TRBD1. This CDR3 is built from 18 residues. CDR1 and CDR2 (germline): DFQATT, SNEGSKA (reference sequence). The CDR3 DNA reads TGCAGTACTAGAGCGCCGGGACAGGTTAATCTGTGGAATTCACCCCTCCACTTT. Amino acids: CSTRAPGQVNLWNSPLHF.

Turning to this clonotype: This clone may be a read error of a much larger clone one base away. The chain links TRBV5-8 to TRBJ2-5; the D call may be TRBD1 or TRBD2 (5 bases each). Germline V gives CDR1 SGHTS, CDR2 YDEGEE. The CDR3 length is 14 residues. CDR3 DNA sequence: TGTGCCGACCAGGAAGGCAGGGACCAAGAGACCCAGTGCTTC. Amino acids: CADQEGRDQETQCF.

Details on this clonotype: This may arise from a read error, as a much more abundant clone is one base away. The chain employs TRBV30 and TRBJ2-7, with D possibly TRBD1 on 5 matching bases. Germline V CDR1 and CDR2: GTSNPN, SVGIG (reference sequence). Deletions cut 4 bases from V and 6 bases from J, with 16 bases between. CDR3 length equals 13 residues. The CDR3 sequence is CAWTLGASGEQYF. CDR3 nucleotides: TGTGCCTGGACCCTAGGGGCCTCGGGCGAGCAGTACTTC.

This clonotype was observed many times. V and J are TRBV19 and TRBJ2-3; D may be TRBD1 (5 bases). This CDR3 has 14 amino acids. The germline V gene has CDR1 LNHDA and CDR2 SQIVND (reference sequence). V lost 9 bases to trimming and J lost 4 bases, with 17 bases between them. CDR3 sequence (DNA): TGTGCCAGCCGAATGGGGCTCGACCCAGATACGCAGTATTTT. This gives the protein CASRMGLDPDTQYF.

This clonotype was picked up a small number of times. The chain carries TRBV5-5 and TRBJ1-6, with D uncertain. Trimming removed 4 bases at V and 5 bases at J, with 10 bases between. Germline values: CDR1 SGHKS, CDR2 YYEKEE (reference sequence). This CDR3 is built from 14 residues. The CDR3 here is CASSPDGNNSPLHF. CDR3 bases: TGTGCCAGCAGCCCGGACGGGAATAATTCACCCCTCCACTTT.

Many counts were recorded for this clonotype. The chain employs TRBV27 and TRBJ2-3; 10 bases are shared with TRBD2. Trimming cost V 4 bases and J 2 bases; bases outside gene matches: 6. This CDR3 is 16 amino acids long. Germline values: CDR1 MNHEY, CDR2 SMNVEV (reference sequence). The CDR3, as DNA: TGTGCCAGCAGTTCCCTTAGCGGGGGGCCCACAGATACGCAGTATTTT. This translates into CASSSLSGGPTDTQYF.